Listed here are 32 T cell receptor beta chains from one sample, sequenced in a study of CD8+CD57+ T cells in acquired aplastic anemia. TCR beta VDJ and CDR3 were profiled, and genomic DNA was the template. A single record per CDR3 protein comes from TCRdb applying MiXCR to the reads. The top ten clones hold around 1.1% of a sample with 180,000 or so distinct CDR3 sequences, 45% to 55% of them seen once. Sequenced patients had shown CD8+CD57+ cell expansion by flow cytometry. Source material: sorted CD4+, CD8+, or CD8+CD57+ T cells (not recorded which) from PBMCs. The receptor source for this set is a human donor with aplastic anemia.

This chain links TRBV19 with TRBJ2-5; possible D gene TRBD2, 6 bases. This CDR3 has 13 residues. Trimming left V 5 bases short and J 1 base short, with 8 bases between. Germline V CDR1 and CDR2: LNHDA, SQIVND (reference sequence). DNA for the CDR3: TGTGCCAGTAGTCCGGGACTCCAAGAGACCCAGTACTTC. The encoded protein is CASSPGLQETQYF.

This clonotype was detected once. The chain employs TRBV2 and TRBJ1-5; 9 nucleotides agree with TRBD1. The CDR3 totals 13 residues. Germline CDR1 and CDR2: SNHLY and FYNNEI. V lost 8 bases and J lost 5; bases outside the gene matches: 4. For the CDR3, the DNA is TGTGCCAGCCGGGACAGGGCTTATCAGCCCCAGCATTTT. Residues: CASRDRAYQPQHF.

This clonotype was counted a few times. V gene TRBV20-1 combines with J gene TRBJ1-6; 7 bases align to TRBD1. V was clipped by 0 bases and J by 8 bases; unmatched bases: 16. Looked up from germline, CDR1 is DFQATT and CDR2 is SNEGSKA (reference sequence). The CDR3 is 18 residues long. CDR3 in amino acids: CSARDIRGGSNTYSPLHF. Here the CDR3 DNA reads TGCAGTGCTAGAGATATCAGAGGGGGCTCAAATACATATTCACCCCTCCACTTT.

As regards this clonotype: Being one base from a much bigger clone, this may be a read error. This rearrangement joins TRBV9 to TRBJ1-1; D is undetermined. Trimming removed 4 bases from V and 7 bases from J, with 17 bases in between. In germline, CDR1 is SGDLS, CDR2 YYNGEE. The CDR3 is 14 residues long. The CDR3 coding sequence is TGTGCCAGCAGCTTGGGATCCACTGGCGGTGAAGCTTTCTTT. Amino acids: CASSLGSTGGEAFF.

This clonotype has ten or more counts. The CDR3 sequence: CASSEQRAYEQYF. The CDR3 nucleotides read TGTGCCAGCAGCGAACAGAGAGCCTACGAGCAGTACTTC. The chain has TRBV5-4 and TRBJ2-7; D call uncertain. Germline loops: CDR1 SGHNT, CDR2 YYREEE (reference sequence). The V and J ends lost 4 bases and 2 bases respectively, with 10 bases between them. CDR3 size: 13 residues. The variable domain in full, with the rest retrieved from reference TRBV5-4 and TRBJ2-7, is ETGVTQSPTHLIKTRGQQVTLRCSSQSGHNTVSWYQQALGQGPQFIFQYYREEENGRGNFPPRFSGLQFPNYSSELNVNALELDDSALYLCASSEQRAYEQYFGPGTRLTVT.

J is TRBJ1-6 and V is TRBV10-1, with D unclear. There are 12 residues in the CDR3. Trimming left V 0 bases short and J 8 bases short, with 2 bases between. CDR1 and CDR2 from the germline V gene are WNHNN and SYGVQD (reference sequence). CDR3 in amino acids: CASSESYSPLHF. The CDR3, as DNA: TGCGCCAGCAGTGAGTCGTATTCACCCCTCCACTTT.

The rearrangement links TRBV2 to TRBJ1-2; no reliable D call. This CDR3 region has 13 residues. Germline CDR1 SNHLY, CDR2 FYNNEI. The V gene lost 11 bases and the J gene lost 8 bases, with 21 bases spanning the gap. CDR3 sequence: CASPGRKTAGYTF. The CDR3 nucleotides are TGTGCCTCCCCGGGTCGGAAGACCGCCGGCTACACCTTC.

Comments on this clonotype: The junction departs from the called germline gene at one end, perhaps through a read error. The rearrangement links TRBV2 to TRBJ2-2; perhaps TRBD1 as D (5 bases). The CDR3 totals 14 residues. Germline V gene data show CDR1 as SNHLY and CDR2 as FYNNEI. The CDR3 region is CASLGRVNTEELFF. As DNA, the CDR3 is TGTGCCAGCCTCGGCAGGGTGAACACCGAGGAGCTGTTTTTT.

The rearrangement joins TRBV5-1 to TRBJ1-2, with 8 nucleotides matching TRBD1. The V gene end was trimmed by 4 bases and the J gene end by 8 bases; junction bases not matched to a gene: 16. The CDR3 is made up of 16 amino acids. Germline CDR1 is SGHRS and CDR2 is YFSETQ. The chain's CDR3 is CASSTEGDRQPGGYTF. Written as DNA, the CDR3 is TGCGCCAGCAGCACCGAGGGGGACAGGCAACCGGGCGGCTACACCTTC.

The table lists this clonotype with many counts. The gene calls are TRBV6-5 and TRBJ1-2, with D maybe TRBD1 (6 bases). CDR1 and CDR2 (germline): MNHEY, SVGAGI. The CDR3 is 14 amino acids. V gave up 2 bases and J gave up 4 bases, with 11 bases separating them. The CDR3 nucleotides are TGTGCCAGCAGTTACGGAACCAGGGGCTATGGCTACACCTTC. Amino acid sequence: CASSYGTRGYGYTF.

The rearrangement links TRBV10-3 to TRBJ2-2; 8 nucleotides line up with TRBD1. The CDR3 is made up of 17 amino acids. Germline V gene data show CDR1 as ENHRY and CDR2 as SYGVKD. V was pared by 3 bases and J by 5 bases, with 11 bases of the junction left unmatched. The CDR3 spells CAISDRGRGLDTGELFF. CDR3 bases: TGTGCCATCAGTGATCGGGGCAGGGGGCTTGATACCGGGGAGCTGTTTTTT.

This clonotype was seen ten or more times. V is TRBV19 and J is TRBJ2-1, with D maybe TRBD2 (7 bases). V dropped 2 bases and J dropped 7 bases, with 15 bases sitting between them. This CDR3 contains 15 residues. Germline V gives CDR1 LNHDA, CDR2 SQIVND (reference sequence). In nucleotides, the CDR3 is TGTGCCAGTAGTATACGGACGGGGGGCAAGAATGAGCAGTTCTTC. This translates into CASSIRTGGKNEQFF.

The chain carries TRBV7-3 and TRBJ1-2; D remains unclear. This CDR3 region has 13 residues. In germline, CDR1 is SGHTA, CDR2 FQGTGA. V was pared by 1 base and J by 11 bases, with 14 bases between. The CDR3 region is CASSLNPGSGYTF. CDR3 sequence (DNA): TGTGCCAGCAGCTTAAATCCGGGGTCTGGTTACACCTTC.

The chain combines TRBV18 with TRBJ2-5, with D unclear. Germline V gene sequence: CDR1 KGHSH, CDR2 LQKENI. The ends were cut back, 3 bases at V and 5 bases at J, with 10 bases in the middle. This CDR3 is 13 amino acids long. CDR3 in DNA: TGTGCCAGCTCACCGGGCCAGGAGGAGACCCAGTACTTC. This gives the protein CASSPGQEETQYF.

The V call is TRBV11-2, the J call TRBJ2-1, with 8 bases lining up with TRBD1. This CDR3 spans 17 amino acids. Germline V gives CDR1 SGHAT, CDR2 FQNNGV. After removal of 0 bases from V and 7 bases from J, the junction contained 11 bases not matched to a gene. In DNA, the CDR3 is TGTGCCAGCAGCTTAGATCAGGGGGCTTCCTTATGGAATGAGCAGTTCTTC. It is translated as CASSLDQGASLWNEQFF.

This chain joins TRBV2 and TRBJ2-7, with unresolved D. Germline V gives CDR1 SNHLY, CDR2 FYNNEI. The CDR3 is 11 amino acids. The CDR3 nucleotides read TGTGCTAGAGATGGGGTCTACGAGCAGTACTTC. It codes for CARDGVYEQYF.

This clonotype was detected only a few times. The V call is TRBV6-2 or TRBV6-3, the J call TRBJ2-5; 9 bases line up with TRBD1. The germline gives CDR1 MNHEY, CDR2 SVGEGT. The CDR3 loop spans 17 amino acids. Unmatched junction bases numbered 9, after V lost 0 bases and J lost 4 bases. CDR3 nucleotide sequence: TGTGCCAGCAGTTACTCAACAGGGGGCGTAGGCGGAGAGACCCAGTACTTC. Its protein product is CASSYSTGGVGGETQYF.

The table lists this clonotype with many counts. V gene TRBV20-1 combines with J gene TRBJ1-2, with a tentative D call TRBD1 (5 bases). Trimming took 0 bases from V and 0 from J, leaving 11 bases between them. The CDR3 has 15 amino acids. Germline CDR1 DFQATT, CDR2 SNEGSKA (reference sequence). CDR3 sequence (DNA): TGCAGTGCTAGAGATCAGCTCAGGGCTAACTATGGCTACACCTTC. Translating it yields CSARDQLRANYGYTF.

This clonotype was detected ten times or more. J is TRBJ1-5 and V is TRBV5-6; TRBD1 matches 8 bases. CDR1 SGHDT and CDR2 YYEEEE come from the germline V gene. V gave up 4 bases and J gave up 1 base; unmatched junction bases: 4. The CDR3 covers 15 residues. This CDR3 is CASSRQGSSNQPQHF. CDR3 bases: TGTGCCAGCAGCCGACAGGGGTCGAGCAATCAGCCCCAGCATTTT.

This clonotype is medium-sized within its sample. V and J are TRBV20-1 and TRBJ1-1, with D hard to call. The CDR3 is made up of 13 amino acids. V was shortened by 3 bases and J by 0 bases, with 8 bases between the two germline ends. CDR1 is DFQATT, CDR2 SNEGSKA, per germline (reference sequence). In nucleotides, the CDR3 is TGCAGTGCTAGCGGCAACATGAACACTGAAGCTTTCTTT. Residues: CSASGNMNTEAFF.

The CDR3 here is CASTRGDPTYGYTF. CDR3 nucleotide sequence: TGCGCCAGCACCCGCGGGGACCCTACCTATGGCTACACCTTC. V gene TRBV5-1 combines with J gene TRBJ1-2, with D perhaps TRBD1 (5 bases). The CDR3 totals 14 residues. V was pared by 6 bases and J by 4 bases, with 16 bases between. Germline CDR1 is SGHRS and CDR2 is YFSETQ.

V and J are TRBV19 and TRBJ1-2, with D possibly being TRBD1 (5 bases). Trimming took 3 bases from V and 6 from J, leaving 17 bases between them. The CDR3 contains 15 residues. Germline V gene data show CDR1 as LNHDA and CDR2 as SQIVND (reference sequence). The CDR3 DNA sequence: TGTGCCAGTAGTATTGGCGGGGGTCAGAACCATGGCTACACCTTC. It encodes CASSIGGGQNHGYTF. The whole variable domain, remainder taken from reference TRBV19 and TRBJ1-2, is DGGITQSPKYLFRKEGQNVTLSCEQNLNHDAMYWYRQDPGQGLRLIYYSQIVNDFQKGDIAEGYSVSREKKESFPLTVTSAQKNPTAFYLCASSIGGGQNHGYTFGSGTRLTVV.

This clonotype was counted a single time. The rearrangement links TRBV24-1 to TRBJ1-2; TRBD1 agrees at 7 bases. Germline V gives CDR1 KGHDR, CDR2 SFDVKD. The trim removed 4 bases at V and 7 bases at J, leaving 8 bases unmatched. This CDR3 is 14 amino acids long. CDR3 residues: CATSENGGGPGYTF. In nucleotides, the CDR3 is TGTGCCACCAGTGAGAATGGAGGGGGCCCTGGCTACACCTTC.

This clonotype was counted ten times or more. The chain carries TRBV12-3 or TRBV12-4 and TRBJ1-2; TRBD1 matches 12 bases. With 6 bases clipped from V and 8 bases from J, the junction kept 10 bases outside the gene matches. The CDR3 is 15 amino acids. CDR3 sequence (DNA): TGTGCCAGCAGCCCGTTGGGACAGGGGGCCCGGGGCTACACCTTC. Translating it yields CASSPLGQGARGYTF.

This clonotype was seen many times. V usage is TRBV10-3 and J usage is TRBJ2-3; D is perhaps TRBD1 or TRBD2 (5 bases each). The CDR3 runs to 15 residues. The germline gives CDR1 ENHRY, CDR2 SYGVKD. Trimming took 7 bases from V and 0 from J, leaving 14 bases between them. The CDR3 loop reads CAITQRGVSTDTQYF. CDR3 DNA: TGTGCCATCACCCAGCGAGGGGTTAGCACAGATACGCAGTATTTT.

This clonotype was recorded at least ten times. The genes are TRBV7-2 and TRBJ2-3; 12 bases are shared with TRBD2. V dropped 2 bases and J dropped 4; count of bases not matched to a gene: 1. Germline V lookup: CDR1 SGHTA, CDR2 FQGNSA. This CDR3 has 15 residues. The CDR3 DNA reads TGTGCCAGCAGCTTACTAGCGGGGGGGGCAGATACGCAGTATTTT. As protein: CASSLLAGGADTQYF.

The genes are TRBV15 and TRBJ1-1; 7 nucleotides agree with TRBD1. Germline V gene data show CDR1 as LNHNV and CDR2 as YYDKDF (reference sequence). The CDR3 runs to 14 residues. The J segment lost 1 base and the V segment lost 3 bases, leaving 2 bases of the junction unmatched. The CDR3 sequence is CATSRGTENTEAFF. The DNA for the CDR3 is TGTGCCACCAGCAGGGGGACAGAGAACACTGAAGCTTTCTTT.

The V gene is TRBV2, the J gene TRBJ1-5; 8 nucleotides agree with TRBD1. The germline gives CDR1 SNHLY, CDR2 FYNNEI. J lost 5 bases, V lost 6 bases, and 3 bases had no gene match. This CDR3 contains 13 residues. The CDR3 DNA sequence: TGTGCCAGCAGGGCAGGGGGCGATCAGCCCCAGCATTTT. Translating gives CASRAGGDQPQHF.

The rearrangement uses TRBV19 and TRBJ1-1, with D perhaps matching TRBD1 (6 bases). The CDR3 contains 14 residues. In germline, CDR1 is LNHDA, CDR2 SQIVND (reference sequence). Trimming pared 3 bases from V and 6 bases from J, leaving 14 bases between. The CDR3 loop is CASSMWPQGPEAFF. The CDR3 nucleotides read TGTGCCAGTAGTATGTGGCCACAGGGACCTGAAGCTTTCTTT.

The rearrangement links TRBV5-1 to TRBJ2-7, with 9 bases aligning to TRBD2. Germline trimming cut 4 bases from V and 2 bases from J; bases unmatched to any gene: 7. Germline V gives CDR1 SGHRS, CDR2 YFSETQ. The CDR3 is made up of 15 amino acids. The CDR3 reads CASSVGSGSTYEQYF. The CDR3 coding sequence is TGCGCCAGCAGCGTCGGTAGCGGGAGTACCTACGAGCAGTACTTC.

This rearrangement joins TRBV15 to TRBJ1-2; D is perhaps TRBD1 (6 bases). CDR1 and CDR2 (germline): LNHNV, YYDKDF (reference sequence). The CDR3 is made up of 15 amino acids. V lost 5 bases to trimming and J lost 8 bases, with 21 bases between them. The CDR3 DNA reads TGTGCCACCAGCGCCAGCGGGGGGAGCACAGGGGGCTACACCTTC. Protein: CATSASGGSTGGYTF.

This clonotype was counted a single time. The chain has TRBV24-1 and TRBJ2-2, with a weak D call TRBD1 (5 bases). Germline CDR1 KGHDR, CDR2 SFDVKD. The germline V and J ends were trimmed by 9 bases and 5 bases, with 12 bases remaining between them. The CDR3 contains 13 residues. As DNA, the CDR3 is TGTGCCACCCTGGACCAGGGAACCGGGGAGCTGTTTTTT. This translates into CATLDQGTGELFF.